This T cell receptor beta chain was recovered during a study of T cell responses to AZD1222 COVID-19 vaccine. Overall study findings and caveats: The breadth and depth of Spike-specific TCRs increased once two AZD1222 doses had been given. Among vaccine-associated CD4 TCRs, coverage spanned spike, with dominance at 160-218 and 743-854.

The table came from immunoSEQ multiplex PCR; TCRdb's copy has only in-frame clones and leaves some out. The sample has 90,000 to 140,000 clones; 85% to 90% are singletons. About this clone: Antigen unknown.

Germline V lookup: CDR1 SEHNR, CDR2 FQNEAQ (reference sequence). The junction had 9 bases not matched to a gene; V was cut back by 5 bases and J by 5 bases. The CDR3 totals 15 residues. This chain connects TRBV7-9 to TRBJ2-7; 10 bases agree with TRBD2. The material sequenced was peripheral blood, taken on day 0 of AZD1222 vaccination. This clonotype originated in an adult in good health. The CDR3 DNA is TGTGCCAGCAGCCTCTCCCTAGCGGGAGACCACGAGCAGTACTTC. The encoded protein is CASSLSLAGDHEQYF. Based on the CDR3 plus reference TRBV7-9 and TRBJ2-7, the full variable domain is DTGVSQNPRHKITKRGQNVTFRCDPISEHNRLYWYRQTLGQGPEFLTYFQNEAQLEKSRLLSDRFSAERPKGSFSTLEIQRTEQGDSAMYLCASSLSLAGDHEQYFGPGTRLTVT.